These 21 T cell receptor beta chains were sequenced from one sample in a study of T cell repertoires in cytomegalovirus infection. MiXCR, run by TCRdb on the reads, gives a single entry per CDR3 protein. The profile covers approximately 71,000 distinct CDR3 sequences, with 3% to 4.5% appearing a single time and less than 25% taken by the ten largest. The sample was PBMCs. These receptors were collected from a human donor in good health (CMV status not recorded). Some clones in this sample may be carry-over from other donors' samples.

This clonotype was counted at least ten times. The chain combines TRBV7-9 with TRBJ2-6; 7 nucleotides agree with TRBD1. This CDR3 has 17 residues. Germline V gene lookup returns CDR1 SEHNR and CDR2 FQNEAQ (reference sequence). Unmatched junction bases numbered 7, after V lost 3 bases and J lost 2 bases. CDR3 protein: CASSLYPGQAGANVLTF. For the CDR3, the DNA is TGTGCCAGCAGCTTGTATCCCGGACAGGCTGGGGCCAACGTCCTGACTTTC.

This clonotype was seen at least ten times. The CDR3 DNA follows: TGTGCCATCAGCAGGGGAATGGGCACTGAAGCTTTCTTT. It encodes CAISRGMGTEAFF. The gene calls are TRBV6-2 or TRBV6-3 and TRBJ1-1; possible D gene TRBD1, 6 bases. Trimming took off 10 bases at V and 4 bases at J, with 16 bases between the two ends. Germline V gene data show CDR1 as MNHEY and CDR2 as SVGEGT. The CDR3 covers 13 residues.

This clonotype was seen at least ten times. This chain joins TRBV19 and TRBJ2-1, with D tentatively TRBD1 (5 bases). Germline V CDR1 and CDR2: LNHDA, SQIVND (reference sequence). CDR3 size: 15 residues. V gave up 5 bases and J gave up 5 bases, with 16 bases separating them. CDR3: CASSPRQGLHNEQFF. In DNA, the CDR3 is TGTGCCAGTAGTCCCCGCCAGGGCCTTCACAATGAGCAGTTCTTC.

In its sample, this clonotype was seen many times. This chain's CDR3 is CASSGSSENNSPLHF. Written as DNA, the CDR3 is TGTGCCAGCTCCGGGAGCTCGGAGAATAATTCACCCCTCCACTTT. V is TRBV7-6 and J is TRBJ1-6; D uncertain. Trimming removed 8 bases at V and 5 bases at J, with 16 bases between. CDR1 is SGHVS, CDR2 FNYEAQ, per germline. This CDR3 is built from 15 residues.

This clonotype was found many times. The chain employs TRBV19 and TRBJ2-2; D perhaps matches TRBD2 (5 bases). Germline values: CDR1 LNHDA, CDR2 SQIVND (reference sequence). The V gene lost 5 bases and the J gene lost 5 bases, with 12 bases spanning the gap. This CDR3 spans 14 amino acids. The CDR3 spells CASSDLSGTGELFF. Here the CDR3 DNA reads TGTGCCAGTAGTGATTTAAGCGGAACCGGGGAGCTGTTTTTT.

In its sample, this clonotype was seen many times. The chain combines TRBV6-1 with TRBJ2-2; possibly TRBD2 for D (5 bases). Between the trimmed V and J ends, which lost 2 bases and 2 bases, there was a span of 12 bases. CDR1 and CDR2 (germline): MNHNS, SASEGT. The CDR3 sequence is 16 residues long. CDR3 loop: CASSERLRGNTGELFF. DNA of the CDR3: TGTGCCAGCAGTGAAAGACTACGGGGTAACACCGGGGAGCTGTTTTTT.

Many counts were recorded for this clonotype. This chain links TRBV12-3 or TRBV12-4 with TRBJ2-7, with a tentative D call TRBD2 (6 bases). Trimming shortened V by 0 bases and J by 0 bases, and 9 bases separated the two germline ends. This CDR3 contains 15 residues. CDR3 residues: CASSLAGGVSYEQYF. In nucleotides, the CDR3 is TGTGCCAGCAGTTTAGCGGGCGGGGTCTCCTACGAGCAGTACTTC.

This clonotype was picked up many times. This chain links TRBV6-5 with TRBJ2-7; 8 bases agree with TRBD1. CDR3 length: 14 residues. The J segment lost 1 base and the V segment lost 6 bases, leaving 5 bases of the junction unmatched. Looked up from germline, CDR1 is MNHEY and CDR2 is SVGAGI. The chain's CDR3 is CASSIYRGSYEQYF. CDR3 DNA: TGTGCCAGCAGCATATACAGGGGGTCCTACGAGCAGTACTTC.

Ten or more counts support this clonotype. The chain is built from TRBV28 and TRBJ2-1, with D perhaps matching TRBD1 (6 bases). V was shortened by 8 bases and J by 9 bases, with 17 bases between the two germline ends. CDR1 is MDHEN and CDR2 is SYDVKM in the germline V gene. This CDR3 is built from 13 residues. This chain's CDR3 is CASHGGPTVEQFF. The CDR3 coding sequence is TGTGCCAGCCATGGGGGCCCCACGGTTGAGCAGTTCTTC.

This clonotype was seen repeatedly, ten times or more. This rearrangement joins TRBV7-2 to TRBJ2-1, with D tentatively TRBD2 (6 bases). Germline V gives CDR1 SGHTA, CDR2 FQGNSA. Trimming cost V 5 bases and J 10 bases, with 30 bases left between them. The CDR3 contains 18 residues. The CDR3 is CASSPRRGVARGSSEQFF. The DNA of the CDR3 is TGTGCCAGCAGCCCAAGAAGGGGAGTTGCGCGGGGCTCGTCGGAGCAGTTCTTC.

In its sample, this clonotype was seen many times. The rearrangement joins TRBV7-2 to TRBJ1-6, with 8 bases lining up with TRBD1. The trim removed 1 base at V and 7 bases at J, leaving 9 bases unmatched. Germline lookup yields CDR1 SGHTA and CDR2 FQGNSA. CDR3 length equals 17 residues. The CDR3 bases are TGTGCCAGCAGCTTAGAGACAGGGGCGATTATAAATTCACCCCTCCACTTT. The encoded protein is CASSLETGAIINSPLHF.

This clonotype was counted many times. V is TRBV7-2 and J is TRBJ2-2; D is perhaps TRBD1 (5 bases). The CDR3 contains 16 residues. V was cut by 5 bases and J by 6 bases, with 19 bases left in between. Germline CDR1 SGHTA, CDR2 FQGNSA. The CDR3 protein is CASSQFRANNAGELFF. The CDR3 DNA reads TGTGCCAGCAGCCAGTTCAGGGCCAATAACGCCGGGGAGCTGTTTTTT.

This clonotype was counted ten times or more. This chain uses TRBV7-2 with TRBJ2-1, with D perhaps TRBD1 or TRBD2 (5 bases each). CDR3 length equals 15 residues. The V gene lost 7 bases and the J gene lost 4 bases, with 17 bases spanning the gap. The germline gives CDR1 SGHTA, CDR2 FQGNSA. Here the CDR3 DNA reads TGTGCCAGCACCCAAAGGGGCGGGCGTTACAATGAGCAGTTCTTC. It encodes CASTQRGGRYNEQFF.

This clonotype was seen at least ten times. The rearrangement links TRBV7-2 to TRBJ1-1, with TRBD1 as a possible D gene (5 bases). Germline V gives CDR1 SGHTA, CDR2 FQGNSA. The CDR3 extends over 13 amino acids. V lost 4 bases, J lost 4 bases, and 10 bases lay in between. CDR3 bases: TGTGCCAGCAGCTACCTGGGGGGCACTGAAGCTTTCTTT. Translating it yields CASSYLGGTEAFF. The complete variable domain, with remaining parts taken from reference TRBV7-2 and TRBJ1-1, reads GAGVSQSPSNKVTEKGKDVELRCDPISGHTALYWYRQSLGQGLEFLIYFQGNSAPDKSGLPSDRFSAERTGGSVSTLTIQRTQQEDSAVYLCASSYLGGTEAFFGQGTRLTVV.

This clonotype came up many times. This rearrangement joins TRBV28 to TRBJ1-2, with D hard to call. Trimming stripped 5 bases from V and 6 bases from J, with 4 bases between. Germline CDR1 reads MDHEN; CDR2 reads SYDVKM. This CDR3 is built from 10 residues. CDR3 nucleotide sequence: TGTGCCAGCAGTAGGGATGGCTACACCTTC. Translating gives CASSRDGYTF.

This clonotype has at least ten counts. The CDR3 nucleotides read TGTGCCAGCAGTACTAACACCGGGGAGCTGTTTTTT. This translates into CASSTNTGELFF. The chain is built from TRBV6-2 or TRBV6-3 and TRBJ2-2, with unresolved D. Trimming removed 5 bases from V and 2 bases from J, with 3 bases in between. CDR1 is MNHEY and CDR2 is SVGEGT in the germline V gene. CDR3 length equals 12 residues.

This clonotype was detected many times. The germline gene is not matched at one end of the junction; a read error may be the cause. CDR3 sequence reads: CASSPGLAGGYSEQFF. The CDR3 coding sequence is TGTGCCAGCAGCCCCGGACTAGCGGGAGGATACAGTGAGCAGTTCTTC. The gene calls are TRBV7-2 and TRBJ2-1, with TRBD2 matching 14 bases. CDR1 is SGHTA and CDR2 is FQGNSA in the germline V gene. The CDR3 is 16 amino acids.

This clonotype was observed at least ten times. The rearrangement joins TRBV6-1 to TRBJ2-3; TRBD2 aligns across 7 bases. The CDR3 extends over 16 amino acids. CDR1 is MNHNS and CDR2 is SASEGT in the germline V gene. Germline trimming cut 2 bases from V and 2 bases from J; bases unmatched to any gene: 7. The CDR3 sequence is CASSESPGTTTDTQYF. In nucleotides, the CDR3 is TGTGCCAGCAGTGAAAGTCCCGGGACTACCACAGATACGCAGTATTTT.

V is TRBV28 and J is TRBJ1-2; 7 bases are shared with TRBD1. V was pared by 8 bases and J by 6 bases, with 6 bases of the junction left unmatched. The CDR3 runs 12 residues. The germline gives CDR1 MDHEN, CDR2 SYDVKM. CDR3 residues: CASGRGTDGYTF. The CDR3 coding sequence is TGTGCCAGCGGGCGGGGGACAGATGGCTACACCTTC.

Ten or more counts support this clonotype. The chain links TRBV12-5 to TRBJ2-1; weak D call: TRBD1 (5 bases). CDR3 size: 14 residues. Trimming took 5 bases from V and 0 from J, leaving 8 bases between them. Germline V CDR1 and CDR2: LGHNT, FRNRAP. The CDR3 spells CASGETASYNEQFF. The CDR3 DNA follows: TGTGCTAGTGGTGAGACAGCCTCCTACAATGAGCAGTTCTTC.

This clonotype has ten or more counts. This chain uses TRBV7-6 with TRBJ1-1, with D maybe TRBD1 (6 bases). CDR3 length: 14 residues. Trimming cost V 5 bases and J 4 bases, with 14 bases left between them. CDR1 is SGHVS, CDR2 FNYEAQ, per germline. CDR3 region: CASSPQRGLTEAFF. The CDR3 nucleotides read TGTGCCAGCAGCCCTCAACGGGGGCTCACTGAAGCTTTCTTT. Full variable domain (rest looked up from reference TRBV7-6 and TRBJ1-1): GAGVSQSPRYKVTKRGQDVALRCDPISGHVSLYWYRQALGQGPEFLTYFNYEAQQDKSGLPNDRFSAERPEGSISTLTIQRTEQRDSAMYRCASSPQRGLTEAFFGQGTRLTVV.